The rows below give T cell receptor beta chains drawn from one sample of a study of human CD8 memory T cell subsets. TCRdb re-called the 5' RACE reads and catalogs CDR3 proteins one per entry, DNA excluded. This listing includes about 4,700 distinct CDR3 sequences. The sample consisted of CD8+ T cells from PBMCs. The receptors stem from a human donor in good health. CDR3s include the opening cysteine and the closing phenylalanine or tryptophan. The size of a clone is reported for some rows only, either as once, few or many, or as a class for expanded clones.

medium-sized 13 TRBJ1-6 TRBV6-4 CASSDRDNSPLHF
. 18 TRBJ2-7 TRBV11-2 CASSLFGDSGVSSYEQYF
medium-sized 17 TRBJ1-1 TRBV30 CAWSVLLAGEAGTEAFF
large 14 TRBJ2-5 TRBV5-4 CASSIGLEVETQYF
. 16 TRBJ2-1 TRBV6-4 CASSDSTSGSANEQFF
. 14 TRBJ1-5 TRBV27 CASSLRYHNQPQHF
. 16 TRBJ2-1 TRBV6-4 CASSDGSGESYNEQFF
. 13 TRBJ2-1 TRBV19 CASSAQGNNEQFF
. 16 TRBJ2-2 TRBV30 CAWSPVDRGDTGELFF
large 15 TRBJ2-2 TRBV12-3/TRBV12-4 CASSPDTYNTGELFF
. 16 TRBJ2-1 TRBV4-1 CASSQVWGSGGIEQFF
. 14 TRBJ1-1 TRBV6-4 CASSAGTANTEAFF
. 15 TRBJ2-2 TRBV15 CATSRVGRPGGELFF
. 12 TRBJ2-5 TRBV29-1 CSVALAPETQYF
. 14 TRBJ2-2 TRBV15 CATSREADTGELFF
. 14 TRBJ2-3 TRBV6-4 CASSDARGQGTQYF
. 16 TRBJ2-4 TRBV20-1 CSARPLAGVAKNIQYF
. 14 TRBJ2-2 TRBV24-1 CATSDTTDTGELFF
. 13 TRBJ2-1 TRBV12-3/TRBV12-4 CASSFLSRNEQFF
. 14 TRBJ2-3 TRBV20-1 CSAPGQGDSDTQYF
. 14 TRBJ2-7 TRBV4-2 CASSQERTDPEQYF
. 17 TRBJ2-3 TRBV3-1 CASSLELGEVATDTQYF
. 14 TRBJ2-1 TRBV6-4 CASSEKWDYNEQFF
. 15 TRBJ1-5 TRBV7-9 CASSITGGLNQPQHF
. 14 TRBJ2-7 TRBV27 CASRGQGATYEQYF
. 14 TRBJ1-5 TRBV6-2/TRBV6-3 CASSSDEAAQPQHF
. 17 TRBJ1-1 TRBV12-3/TRBV12-4 CASSSDRDRGSYTEAFF
. 14 TRBJ2-4 TRBV6-4 CASSDDRDTSIQYF
. 15 TRBJ2-3 TRBV4-3 CASSQGTGDTDTQYF
. 15 TRBJ2-5 TRBV6-1 CASSEEAGGMETQYF
. 12 TRBJ1-5 TRBV2 CASSEGDQPQHF
. 14 TRBJ1-5 TRBV12-3/TRBV12-4 CASSRDPGSQPQHF
. 14 TRBJ1-1 TRBV6-4 CASSDSMESVEAFF
. 13 TRBJ2-7 TRBV7-9 CASSDSGRAEQYF
. 15 TRBJ2-7 TRBV4-3 CASSQGTGDAYEQYF
. 15 TRBJ2-5 TRBV24-1 CATRPGLADQETQYF
. 15 TRBJ2-7 TRBV6-6 CASSTRLAGNLEQYF
large 13 TRBJ2-5 TRBV6-2/TRBV6-3 CASTPRAEETQYF
medium-sized 14 TRBJ1-1 TRBV20-1 CSARDYSRDTEAFF
. 15 TRBJ2-7 TRBV2 CASRESGGLSYEQYF